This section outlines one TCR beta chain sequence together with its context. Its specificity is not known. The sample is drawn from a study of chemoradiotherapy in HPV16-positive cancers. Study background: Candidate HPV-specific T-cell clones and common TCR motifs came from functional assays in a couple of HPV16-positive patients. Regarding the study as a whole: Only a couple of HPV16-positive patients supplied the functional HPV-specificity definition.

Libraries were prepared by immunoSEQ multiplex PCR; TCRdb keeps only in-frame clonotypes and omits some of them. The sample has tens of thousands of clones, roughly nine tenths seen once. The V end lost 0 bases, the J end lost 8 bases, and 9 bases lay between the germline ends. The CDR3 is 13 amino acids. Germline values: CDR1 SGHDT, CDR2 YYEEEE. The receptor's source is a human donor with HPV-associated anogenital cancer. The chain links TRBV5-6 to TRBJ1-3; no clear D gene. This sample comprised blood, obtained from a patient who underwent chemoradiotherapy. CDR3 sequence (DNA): TGTGCCAGCAGCTTGGGCCGAGGATACACCATATATTTT. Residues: CASSLGRGYTIYF.